The 26 T cell receptor beta chains in this list originate from one sample, sequenced in a study of cytomegalovirus exposure and HLA in healthy donors. The PCR contained 60 Vbeta and 13 Jbeta primers. Sequencing was performed with immunoSEQ multiplex PCR; in TCRdb, only in-frame clones are kept and a portion is missing. Of around 110,000 clones listed, less than 80% are singletons. What was sequenced was PBMCs. The receptors stem from a man aged 25 to 40 in good health and CMV-seronegative.

This clone was picked up a small number of times. V is TRBV27 and J is TRBJ2-3; TRBD1 matches 8 bases. CDR1 and CDR2 from the germline V gene are MNHEY and SMNVEV (reference sequence). V lost 6 bases and J lost 4; bases outside the gene matches: 9. This CDR3 is built from 15 residues. CDR3 DNA: TGTGCCAGCAGATCCCGATGGACAGGGTCAGATACGCAGTATTTT. Protein sequence: CASRSRWTGSDTQYF.

The rearrangement uses TRBV19 and TRBJ1-6; D is possibly TRBD1 (6 bases). The CDR3 is made up of 14 amino acids. V was shortened by 9 bases and J by 10 bases, with 19 bases between the two germline ends. Germline V CDR1 and CDR2: LNHDA, SQIVND (reference sequence). The CDR3: CASQGQLSGSPLHF. The CDR3 coding sequence is TGTGCCAGCCAAGGACAGTTAAGCGGCTCACCCCTCCACTTT.

The J gene is TRBJ2-1, the V gene TRBV5-1; tentative D call: TRBD1 (7 bases). The CDR3 is 13 residues long. The germline gives CDR1 SGHRS, CDR2 YFSETQ. Trimming pared 5 bases from V and 6 bases from J, leaving 12 bases between. DNA of the CDR3: TGCGCCAGCAGTCGCGGGACAGTCAATGAGCAGTTCTTC. This gives the protein CASSRGTVNEQFF.

V gene TRBV10-3 combines with J gene TRBJ1-6, with TRBD1 matching over 7 bases. With V trimmed by 2 bases and J by 7 bases, 8 bases remained unmatched. Germline lookup yields CDR1 ENHRY and CDR2 SYGVKD. CDR3 length equals 16 residues. CDR3: CAISEQDRVGNSPLHF. The CDR3 DNA follows: TGTGCCATCAGTGAGCAAGACAGGGTCGGGAATTCACCCCTCCACTTT.

This clone occurred a few times. This chain uses TRBV5-4 with TRBJ2-1; TRBD2 matches 10 bases. Germline V lookup: CDR1 SGHNT, CDR2 YYREEE (reference sequence). This CDR3 region has 16 residues. The V gene end was trimmed by 3 bases and the J gene end by 5 bases; junction bases not matched to a gene: 8. The CDR3 loop reads CASSSRILAGHNEQFF. CDR3 nucleotide sequence: TGTGCCAGCAGCTCCCGCATACTAGCGGGACACAATGAGCAGTTCTTC.

This clone was detected once. This chain links TRBV5-1 with TRBJ2-3; tentatively, D is TRBD1 (5 bases). The CDR3 covers 15 residues. V dropped 1 base and J dropped 3 bases, with 12 bases sitting between them. CDR1 SGHRS and CDR2 YFSETQ come from the germline V gene. The CDR3, as DNA: TGCGCCAGCAGCTTGATTAAAGGGGTAACAGATACGCAGTATTTT. Residues: CASSLIKGVTDTQYF.

The table lists this clone with a few counts. The rearrangement joins TRBV7-9 to TRBJ1-1, with D unclear. CDR3 length equals 13 residues. V lost 5 bases to trimming and J lost 5 bases, with 12 bases between them. Looked up from germline, CDR1 is SEHNR and CDR2 is FQNEAQ (reference sequence). The CDR3, as DNA: TGTGCCAGCAGCCTCCCGGGAGAAACTGAAGCTTTCTTT. Its translation: CASSLPGETEAFF. Full variable domain (remainder filled in from reference TRBV7-9 and TRBJ1-1): DTGVSQNPRHKITKRGQNVTFRCDPISEHNRLYWYRQTLGQGPEFLTYFQNEAQLEKSRLLSDRFSAERPKGSFSTLEIQRTEQGDSAMYLCASSLPGETEAFFGQGTRLTVV.

The gene calls are TRBV30 and TRBJ2-7; 7 bases align to TRBD1. J lost 1 base, V lost 0 bases, and 3 bases had no gene match. Per the germline V gene, CDR1 is GTSNPN and CDR2 is SVGIG (reference sequence). There are 14 residues in the CDR3. CDR3 coding DNA: TGTGCCTGGAGTGTTACCAGGGGGTCCTACGAGCAGTACTTC. Translated, it gives CAWSVTRGSYEQYF. Combining the CDR3 with reference TRBV30 and TRBJ2-7 gives the whole variable domain SQTIHQWPATLVQPVGSPLSLECTVEGTSNPNLYWYRQAAGRGLQLLFYSVGIGQISSEVPQNLSASRPQDRQFILSSKKLLLSDSGFYLCAWSVTRGSYEQYFGPGTRLTVT.

This chain connects TRBV7-8 to TRBJ2-3, with D possibly TRBD2 on 5 matching bases. The V end was cut by 6 bases, the J end by 4 bases, with 20 bases between. In germline, CDR1 is SGHVS, CDR2 FQNEAQ. The CDR3 spans 16 residues. Written as DNA, the CDR3 is TGTGCCAGCAGTATAGAGCAGCGGCCTAGTGCAGATACGCAGTATTTT. It codes for CASSIEQRPSADTQYF.

V and J are TRBV5-4 and TRBJ2-3, with 7 bases lining up with TRBD2. V trimming: 1 base; J trimming: 4 bases; junction bases outside the gene matches: 6. This CDR3 is 15 amino acids long. Germline CDR1 and CDR2: SGHNT and YYREEE (reference sequence). The CDR3 loop is CASSLKTSSPDTQYF. DNA for the CDR3: TGTGCCAGCAGCTTGAAGACTAGCAGCCCAGATACGCAGTATTTT.

As to this clone: At the DNA level, this CDR3 is encoded by other sequences in the same sample as well. V usage is TRBV5-1 and J usage is TRBJ2-3, with TRBD1 as a possible D gene (5 bases). V was trimmed by 1 base and J by 3 bases, leaving 9 bases between them. Germline lookup yields CDR1 SGHRS and CDR2 YFSETQ. The CDR3 is 14 amino acids. This chain's CDR3 is CASSLQGLTDTQYF. The CDR3 DNA is TGCGCCAGCAGCTTGCAGGGTTTAACAGATACGCAGTATTTT.

V usage is TRBV5-4 and J usage is TRBJ1-4; tentative D call: TRBD1 (5 bases). The CDR3 runs to 15 residues. Trimming stripped 0 bases from V and 0 bases from J, with 6 bases between. Germline-derived CDR1 and CDR2 are SGHNT and YYREEE (reference sequence). In nucleotides, the CDR3 is TGTGCCAGCAGCTTGGGGGGCGCAACTAATGAAAAACTGTTTTTT. Its translation is CASSLGGATNEKLFF. Using reference TRBV5-4 and TRBJ1-4 for the parts outside the CDR3, the full variable domain is ETGVTQSPTHLIKTRGQQVTLRCSSQSGHNTVSWYQQALGQGPQFIFQYYREEENGRGNFPPRFSGLQFPNYSSELNVNALELDDSALYLCASSLGGATNEKLFFGSGTQLSVL.

CDR3 amino acids: CATSRDFGEHYEQYF. CDR3 coding DNA: TGTGCCACCAGCAGAGATTTCGGGGAACACTACGAGCAGTACTTC. V usage is TRBV15 and J usage is TRBJ2-7, with D tentatively TRBD2 (5 bases). Trimming stripped 0 bases from V and 3 bases from J, with 12 bases between. The CDR3 is made up of 15 amino acids. Germline CDR1 and CDR2: LNHNV and YYDKDF (reference sequence).

The chain employs TRBV6-1 and TRBJ2-7; D gene ambiguous. The CDR3 is made up of 14 amino acids. V lost 2 bases and J 2 bases, leaving 10 bases between the germline ends. Germline V gives CDR1 MNHNS, CDR2 SASEGT. The CDR3 loop is CASSESATPYEQYF. In DNA form, the CDR3 reads TGTGCCAGCAGTGAAAGCGCGACCCCCTACGAGCAGTACTTC.

In its sample, this clone was seen a few times. The rearrangement links TRBV27 to TRBJ2-7, with D possibly matching TRBD1 (6 bases). The V gene's germline CDR1 is MNHEY and CDR2 SMNVEV (reference sequence). The CDR3 spans 13 residues. V shed 6 bases and J shed 3 bases, with 12 bases lying between them. The CDR3: CASSPWDNYEQYF. In DNA, the CDR3 is TGTGCCAGCAGCCCCTGGGACAACTACGAGCAGTACTTC.

This clone was observed a few times. J is TRBJ2-7 and V is TRBV28, with a tentative D call TRBD2 (6 bases). V lost 5 bases to trimming and J lost 3 bases, with 8 bases between them. Per germline, CDR1 MDHEN and CDR2 SYDVKM. The CDR3 loop spans 12 amino acids. The CDR3 region has the DNA TGTGCCAGCAGTGGGACTGACTACGAGCAGTACTTC. This encodes CASSGTDYEQYF.

This clone was counted at least ten times. This rearrangement joins TRBV7-9 to TRBJ1-2, with a weak D call TRBD1 (5 bases). Trimming pared 3 bases from V and 9 bases from J, leaving 11 bases between. The CDR3 consists of 12 residues. CDR1 is SEHNR, CDR2 FQNEAQ, per germline (reference sequence). Here the CDR3 reads CASSFGGESYTF. Written as DNA, the CDR3 is TGTGCCAGCAGCTTCGGGGGGGAAAGCTACACCTTC.

This chain uses TRBV28 with TRBJ2-7; 9 positions agree with TRBD1. Germline values: CDR1 MDHEN, CDR2 SYDVKM. J was trimmed by 5 bases and V by 6 bases; bases with no gene match: 8. The CDR3 is 14 residues long. As DNA, the CDR3 is TGTGCCAGCAGCTTGTTGGGACAGGGCCACGAGCAGTACTTC. Protein sequence: CASSLLGQGHEQYF.

This clone was detected a few times. CDR3 DNA: TGTGCCATCAGCCCCGGGGGACAGTTACGTCAACGCTACACCTTC. It encodes CAISPGGQLRQRYTF. The chain recombines TRBV10-3 with TRBJ1-2; 7 bases agree with TRBD1. Germline V gene lookup returns CDR1 ENHRY and CDR2 SYGVKD. V trimming: 6 bases; J trimming: 9 bases; junction bases outside the gene matches: 16. The CDR3 totals 15 residues.

The V gene is TRBV18, the J gene TRBJ2-7; 7 bases align to TRBD1. The CDR3 sequence is 15 residues long. CDR1 KGHSH and CDR2 LQKENI come from the germline V gene. Trimming took 2 bases from V and 5 from J; bases not matched to a gene: 9. The CDR3, as DNA: TGTGCCAGCTCACCAGTCAGGGACAGCGCCCACGAGCAGTACTTC. Its translation: CASSPVRDSAHEQYF.

CDR3 DNA sequence: TGTGCCAGCAGCCTAGGGACTAGGGGAGTCTACGAGCAGTACTTC. It translates to CASSLGTRGVYEQYF. V gene TRBV7-9 combines with J gene TRBJ2-7, with 8 positions matching TRBD2. The CDR3 extends over 15 amino acids. V was clipped by 5 bases and J by 3 bases; unmatched bases: 9. Germline V lookup: CDR1 SEHNR, CDR2 FQNEAQ (reference sequence).

This clone was detected only a few times. The chain has TRBV9 and TRBJ2-5; 11 nucleotides line up with TRBD2. The J call may be wrong; the DNA end is better matched by TRBJ2-7. Per germline, CDR1 SGDLS and CDR2 YYNGEE. The CDR3 sequence is 14 residues long. This CDR3 reads CASSVGTSGYEQYF. The CDR3 DNA sequence: TGTGCCAGCAGCGTGGGGACTAGCGGCTACGAGCAGTACTTC.

The chain joins TRBV5-1 to TRBJ2-7; maybe TRBD1 (6 bases). This CDR3 spans 15 amino acids. The ends were cut back, 0 bases at V and 1 base at J, with 11 bases in the middle. Germline V gives CDR1 SGHRS, CDR2 YFSETQ. CDR3 nucleotides: TGCGCCAGCAGCTTGGCGTGGGGGCCATCCTACGAGCAGTACTTC. Its translation is CASSLAWGPSYEQYF.

The chain employs TRBV27 and TRBJ2-1, with 15 positions matching TRBD2. Germline V CDR1 and CDR2: MNHEY, SMNVEV (reference sequence). V shed 6 bases and J 10 bases; nucleotides not matched to a gene: 4. The CDR3 has 14 amino acids. CDR3 protein: CASRGLAGGREQFF. The CDR3 nucleotides read TGTGCCAGCAGGGGACTAGCGGGAGGAAGAGAGCAGTTCTTC.

The chain recombines TRBV7-2 with TRBJ2-7; the D is unclear. The ends were cut back, 3 bases at V and 4 bases at J, with 10 bases in the middle. This CDR3 comprises 13 residues. Germline V CDR1 and CDR2: SGHTA, FQGNSA. CDR3 amino acids: CASSFFPSYEQYF. DNA of the CDR3: TGTGCCAGCAGCTTTTTCCCTAGTTACGAGCAGTACTTC.

V is TRBV7-8 and J is TRBJ2-1; 8 nucleotides align to TRBD1. After removal of 6 bases from V and 0 bases from J, the junction contained 4 bases not matched to a gene. The CDR3 has 15 residues. CDR1 is SGHVS, CDR2 FQNEAQ, per germline. The DNA for the CDR3 is TGTGCCAGCAGGCCTGACAGGGGCTCCTACAATGAGCAGTTCTTC. Its protein product is CASRPDRGSYNEQFF. The complete variable domain, with remaining parts taken from reference TRBV7-8 and TRBJ2-1, reads GAGVSQSPRYKVAKRGQDVALRCDPISGHVSLFWYQQALGQGPEFLTYFQNEAQLDKSGLPSDRFFAERPEGSVSTLKIQRTQQEDSAVYLCASRPDRGSYNEQFFGPGTRLTVL.